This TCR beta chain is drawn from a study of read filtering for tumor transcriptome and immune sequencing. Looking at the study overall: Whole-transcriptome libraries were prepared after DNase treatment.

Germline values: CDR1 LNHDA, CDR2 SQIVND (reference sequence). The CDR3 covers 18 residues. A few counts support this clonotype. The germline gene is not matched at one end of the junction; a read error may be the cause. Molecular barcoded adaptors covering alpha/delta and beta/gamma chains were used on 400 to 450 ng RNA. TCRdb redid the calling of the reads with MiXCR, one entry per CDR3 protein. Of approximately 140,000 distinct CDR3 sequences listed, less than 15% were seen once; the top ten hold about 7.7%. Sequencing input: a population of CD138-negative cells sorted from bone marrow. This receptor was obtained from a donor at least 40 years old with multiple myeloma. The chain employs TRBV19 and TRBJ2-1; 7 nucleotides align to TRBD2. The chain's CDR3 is CASSPLAGWEGQDNGQFF. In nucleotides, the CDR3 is TGTGCCAGTAGTCCCCTCGCTGGCTGGGAGGGCCAAGATAATGGGCAGTTCTTC.